Included here is one T cell receptor (beta chain) sequence, with context. Its antigen is undetermined. The CDR3 has 13 amino acids. Looked up from germline, CDR1 is MNHEY and CDR2 is SMNVEV (reference sequence). Deletions cut 5 bases from V and 7 bases from J, with 12 bases between. This sample was included in a study of spatial heterogeneity in lung cancer. For the study at large: TCR transcript abundance in tumor regions was strongly correlated with the T cell module score obtained from matched bulk RNA-seq. General study points: Counts of expanded intratumoral alpha and beta TCRs tracked tumor mutation counts.

Documented time point: sample taken at primary tumor resection. Samples were donated by 72 untreated early-stage non-small cell lung cancer patients. MiXCR was run by TCRdb on the 5' RACE reads, yielding one entry per CDR3 protein. This sample has approximately 9,400 distinct CDR3 sequences, with 10% to 15% found just once. Sequenced material: lung tumor tissue, taken at surgery. This sequence was found in a female donor with early-stage non-small cell lung cancer. The chain recombines TRBV27 with TRBJ2-1, with a weak D call TRBD2 (6 bases). The CDR3 is CASSRTIGNEQFF. CDR3 DNA sequence: TGTGCCAGCAGTCGGACTATCGGAAATGAGCAGTTCTTC.